This TCR beta chain was observed in a study of T and B cells in COVID-19 patients. General study results and limits: Symptomatic-phase blood samples from mildly ill patients and early samples from severe cases were scarce.

Multiplex PCR with BIOMED2 TRB-A/B primer pools amplified TRB rearrangements. Each CDR3 protein gets one entry after TCRdb re-called the multiplex PCR reads with MiXCR. The repertoire has roughly 16,000 distinct CDR3 sequences, around 30% of them found once; the top ten carry roughly 1.2%. Per the germline V gene, CDR1 is KGHSH and CDR2 is LQKENI. The CDR3 is 14 amino acids. The germline V and J ends were trimmed by 3 bases and 0 bases, with 8 bases remaining between them. Blood genomic DNA input for TRB amplification was roughly 230-550 ng. There are a few counts of this clonotype. What it recognizes is unknown.

The chain employs TRBV18 and TRBJ1-1; no definite D call. The sample consisted of blood. This receptor was identified in a human donor who had recovered from COVID-19. The CDR3 loop reads CASSPGDLNTEAFF. The CDR3 DNA follows: TGTGCCAGCTCACCTGGAGACCTGAACACTGAAGCTTTCTTT. Full variable domain (missing parts from reference TRBV18 and TRBJ1-1): NAGVMQNPRHLVRRRGQEARLRCSPMKGHSHVYWYRQLPEEGLKFMVYLQKENIIDESGMPKERFSAEFPKEGPSILRIQQVVRGDSAAYFCASSPGDLNTEAFFGQGTRLTVV.